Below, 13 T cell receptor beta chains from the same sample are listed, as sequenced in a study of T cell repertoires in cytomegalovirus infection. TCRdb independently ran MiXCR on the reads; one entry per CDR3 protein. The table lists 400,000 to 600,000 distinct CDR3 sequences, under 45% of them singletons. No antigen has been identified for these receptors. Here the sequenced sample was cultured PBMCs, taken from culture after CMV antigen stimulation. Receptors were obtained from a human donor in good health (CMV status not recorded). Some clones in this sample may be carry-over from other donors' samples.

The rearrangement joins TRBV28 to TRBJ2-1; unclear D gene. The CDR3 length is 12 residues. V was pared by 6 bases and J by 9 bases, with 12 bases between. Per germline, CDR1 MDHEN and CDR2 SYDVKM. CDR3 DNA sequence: TGTGCCAGCAGCCCGGCAACCGGTGAGCAGTTCTTC. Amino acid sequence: CASSPATGEQFF.

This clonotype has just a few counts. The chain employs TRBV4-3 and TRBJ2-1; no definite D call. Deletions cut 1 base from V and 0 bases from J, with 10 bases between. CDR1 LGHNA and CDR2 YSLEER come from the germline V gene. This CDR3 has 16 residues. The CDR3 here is CASSQAWTSSYNEQFF. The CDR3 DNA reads TGCGCCAGCAGCCAAGCGTGGACCAGCTCCTACAATGAGCAGTTCTTC.

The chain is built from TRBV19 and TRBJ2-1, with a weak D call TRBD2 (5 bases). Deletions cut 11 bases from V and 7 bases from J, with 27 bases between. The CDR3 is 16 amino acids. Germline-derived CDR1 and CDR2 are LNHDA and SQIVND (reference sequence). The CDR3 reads CAVTDSTSTTWNEQFF. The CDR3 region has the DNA TGTGCCGTAACGGACTCTACCTCTACTACTTGGAATGAGCAGTTCTTC.

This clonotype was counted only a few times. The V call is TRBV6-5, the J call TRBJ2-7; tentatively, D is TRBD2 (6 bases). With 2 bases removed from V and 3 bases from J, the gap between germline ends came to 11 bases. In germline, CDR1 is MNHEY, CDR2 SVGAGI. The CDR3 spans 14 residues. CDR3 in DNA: TGTGCCAGCAGTTACGAGTGGGGGGACTACGAGCAGTACTTC. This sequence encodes CASSYEWGDYEQYF.

The CDR3 DNA reads as TGTGCCAGCAGCTTAGGAGGGTGGGACAGGGGTGAGCAGTTCTTC. Its translation: CASSLGGWDRGEQFF. The chain has TRBV7-2 and TRBJ2-1; 10 bases are shared with TRBD1. J lost 9 bases, V lost 1 base, and 6 bases had no gene match. Germline lookup yields CDR1 SGHTA and CDR2 FQGNSA. This CDR3 is built from 15 residues.

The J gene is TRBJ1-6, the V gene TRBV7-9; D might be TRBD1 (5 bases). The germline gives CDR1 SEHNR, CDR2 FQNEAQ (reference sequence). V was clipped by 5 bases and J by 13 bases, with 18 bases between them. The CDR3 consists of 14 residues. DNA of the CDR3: TGTGCCAGCAGCCCGTCGGGGGGAAAGGAGCCCCTCCACTTT. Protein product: CASSPSGGKEPLHF.

Here the CDR3 reads CASSSTSRDRVETQYF. DNA of the CDR3: TGTGCCAGCAGCTCCACGTCCCGGGACAGGGTTGAGACCCAGTACTTC. The chain joins TRBV7-6 to TRBJ2-5, with 9 nucleotides matching TRBD1. The CDR3 contains 16 residues. The junction had 11 bases not matched to a gene; V was cut back by 4 bases and J by 5 bases. CDR1 and CDR2 from the germline V gene are SGHVS and FNYEAQ.

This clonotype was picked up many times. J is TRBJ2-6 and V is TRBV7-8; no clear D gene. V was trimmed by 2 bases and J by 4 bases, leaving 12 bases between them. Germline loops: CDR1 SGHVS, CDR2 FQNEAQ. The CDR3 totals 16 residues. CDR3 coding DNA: TGTGCCAGCAGCTTACCCAGGCTCTCAGGGGCCAACGTCCTGACTTTC. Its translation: CASSLPRLSGANVLTF.

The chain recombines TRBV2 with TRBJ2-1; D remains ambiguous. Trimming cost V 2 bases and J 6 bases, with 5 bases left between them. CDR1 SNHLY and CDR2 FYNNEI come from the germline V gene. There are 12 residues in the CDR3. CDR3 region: CASSENSNEQFF. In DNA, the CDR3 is TGTGCCAGCAGTGAAAATAGCAATGAGCAGTTCTTC. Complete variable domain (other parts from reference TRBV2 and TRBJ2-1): EPEVTQTPSHQVTQMGQEVILRCVPISNHLYFYWYRQILGQKVEFLVSFYNNEISEKSEIFDDQFSVERPDGSNFTLKIRSTKLEDSAMYFCASSENSNEQFFGPGTRLTVL.

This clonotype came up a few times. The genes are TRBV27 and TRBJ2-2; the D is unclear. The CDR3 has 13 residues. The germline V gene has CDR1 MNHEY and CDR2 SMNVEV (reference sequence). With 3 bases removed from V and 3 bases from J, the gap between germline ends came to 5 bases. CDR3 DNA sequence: TGTGCCAGCAGTTTTGGATACACCGGGGAGCTGTTTTTT. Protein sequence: CASSFGYTGELFF.

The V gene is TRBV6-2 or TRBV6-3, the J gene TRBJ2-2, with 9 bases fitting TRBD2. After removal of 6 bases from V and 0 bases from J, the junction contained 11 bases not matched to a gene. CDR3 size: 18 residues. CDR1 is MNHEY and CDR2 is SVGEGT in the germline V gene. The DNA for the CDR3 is TGTGCCAGCAGGGGAGCGGGAGGCCGTAGGTCGAACACCGGGGAGCTGTTTTTT. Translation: CASRGAGGRRSNTGELFF.

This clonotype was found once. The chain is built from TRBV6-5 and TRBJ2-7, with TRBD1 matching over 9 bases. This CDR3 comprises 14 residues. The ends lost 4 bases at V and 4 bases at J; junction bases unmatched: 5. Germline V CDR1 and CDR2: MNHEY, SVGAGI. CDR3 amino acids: CASSWGTGPYEQYF. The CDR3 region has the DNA TGTGCCAGCAGTTGGGGGACAGGGCCTTACGAGCAGTACTTC.

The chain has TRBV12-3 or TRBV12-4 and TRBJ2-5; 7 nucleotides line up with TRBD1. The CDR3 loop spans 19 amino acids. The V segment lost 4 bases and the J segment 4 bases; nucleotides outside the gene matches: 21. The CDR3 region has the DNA TGTGCCAGCAGTTCTTACAGGGGCGGAATCCCGACGGGGCGAGAGACCCAGTACTTC. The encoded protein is CASSSYRGGIPTGRETQYF.